What follows is one TCR beta chain and its context. This entry belongs to a study of cytomegalovirus exposure and HLA in healthy donors. Whole-study context: The early release's HLA-typed donors yielded 65 million to 85 million unique TCRs. Caucasian-associated ancestry cluster membership applied to 75% to 85% of 398 genotyped donors.

The CDR3 is 13 residues long. With 8 bases removed from V and 4 bases from J, the gap between germline ends came to 12 bases. Germline CDR1 is MNHEY and CDR2 is SVGAGI. PCR used 60 Vbeta primers and 13 Jbeta primers. Data came from immunoSEQ multiplex PCR; TCRdb stores just in-frame clones and leaves some out. The table lists under 200,000 clones, roughly 79% of them singletons. The origin of this receptor is a male donor in good health and CMV-seropositive. The chain uses TRBV6-5 and TRBJ2-1; TRBD1 might be the D (6 bases). Sample: PBMCs. CDR3 nucleotide sequence: TGTGCCAGCGGTCCCCAGGGGTACAATGAGCAGTTCTTC. It encodes CASGPQGYNEQFF.